The present T cell receptor beta chain was sequenced within a study of blood T cell repertoires in COVID-19. Looking at the study overall: COVID-19 samples collected from the United States, Italy and Spain covered acute and convalescent phases. T cells, B-cell-depleted T cells, or PBMCs supplied cDNA or gDNA.

CDR1 is MNHEY and CDR2 is SVGAGI in the germline V gene. The CDR3 consists of 15 residues. The V segment lost 7 bases and the J segment 4 bases; nucleotides outside the gene matches: 6. In the authors' workflow: Estimation of nucleated cell counts relied on the amplification of reference gene primers. The data were produced by immunoSEQ multiplex PCR, yet TCRdb's version contains in-frame clones alone and is incomplete. V and J calls and clone size come straight from that table; D and trimming were deduced from the DNA. The sample gives about 360,000 clones, more than 75% of which show up once; around 1.1% is in the top ten.

Sequenced: peripheral blood. The clonotype was recovered from a human donor with acute or convalescent COVID-19. The donor label of this sample is uncertain. This sequence joins TRBV6-5 and TRBJ2-3; 12 nucleotides match TRBD2. The CDR3: CASTKTSGSPDTQYF. DNA for the CDR3: TGTGCCAGCACAAAGACTAGCGGGAGCCCAGATACGCAGTATTTT.